This TCR beta chain was found in a study of blood T cell repertoires in COVID-19. Whole-study context: The origin of the acute and convalescent COVID-19 samples was the United States, Italy and Spain. T cells, B-cell-depleted T cells, or PBMCs supplied cDNA or gDNA.

Methods used by the authors: Amplification of reference gene primers provided the estimated nucleated cell counts. This table comes from immunoSEQ multiplex PCR, and its TCRdb copy is limited to in-frame clones, with some not included. That table furnishes V, J and clone size, whereas the DNA furnished D and trimming. In the table there are 130,000 to 150,000 clones, 81% of which are singletons. The receptor's source is a human donor with acute or convalescent COVID-19. The donor label of this sample is uncertain. The sample comprised peripheral blood.

The CDR3 DNA reads TGTGCCAGTAGTTCCCGGAGCCTCACCGGGGAGCTGTTTTTT. It specifies CASSSRSLTGELFF. The genes are TRBV19 and TRBJ2-2; D uncertain. Trimming removed 5 bases from V and 4 bases from J, with 11 bases in between. From germline, CDR1 is LNHDA and CDR2 SQIVND (reference sequence). The CDR3 has 14 amino acids.